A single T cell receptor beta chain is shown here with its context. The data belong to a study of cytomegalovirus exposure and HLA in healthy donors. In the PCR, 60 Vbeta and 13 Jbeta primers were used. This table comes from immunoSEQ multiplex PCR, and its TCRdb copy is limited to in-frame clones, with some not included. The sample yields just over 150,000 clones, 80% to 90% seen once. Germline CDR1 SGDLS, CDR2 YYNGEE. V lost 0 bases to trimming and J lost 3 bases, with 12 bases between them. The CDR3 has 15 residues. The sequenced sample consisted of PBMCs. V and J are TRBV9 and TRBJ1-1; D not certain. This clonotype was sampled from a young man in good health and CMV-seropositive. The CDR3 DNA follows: TGTGCCAGCAGCGTAGGTGGATATGGAGACACTGAAGCTTTCTTT. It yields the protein CASSVGGYGDTEAFF.